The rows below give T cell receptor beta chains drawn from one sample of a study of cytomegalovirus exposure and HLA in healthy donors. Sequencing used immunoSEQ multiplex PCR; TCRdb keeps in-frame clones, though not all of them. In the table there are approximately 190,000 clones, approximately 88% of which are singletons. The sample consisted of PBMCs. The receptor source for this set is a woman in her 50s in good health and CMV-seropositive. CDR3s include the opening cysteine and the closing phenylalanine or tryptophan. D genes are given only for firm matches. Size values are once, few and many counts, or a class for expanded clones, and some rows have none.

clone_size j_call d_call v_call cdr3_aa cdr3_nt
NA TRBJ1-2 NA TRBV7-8 CASSSGRGNYGYTF TGTGCCAGCAGCTCAGGCCGGGGGAACTATGGCTACACCTTC
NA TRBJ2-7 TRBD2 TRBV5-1 CASSLSGGPSYEQYF TGCGCCAGCAGCTTGAGCGGGGGACCCTCCTACGAGCAGTACTTC
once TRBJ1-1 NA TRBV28 CASRSERAGMNTEAFF TGTGCCAGCAGGTCCGAAAGGGCAGGGATGAACACTGAAGCTTTCTTT
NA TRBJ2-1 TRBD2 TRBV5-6 CASSLEGTSGAGGYNEQFF TGTGCCAGCAGCTTGGAGGGGACTAGCGGGGCGGGGGGCTACAATGAGCAGTTCTTC
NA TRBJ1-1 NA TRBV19 CASSMEGMYNTEAFF TGTGCCAGTAGTATGGAGGGAATGTATAACACTGAAGCTTTCTTT
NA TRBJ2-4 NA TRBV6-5 CASSPATVAKNIQYF TGTGCCAGCAGCCCAGCAACAGTAGCCAAAAACATTCAGTACTTC
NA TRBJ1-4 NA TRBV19 CASSWSGGAGQKLFF TGTGCCAGTAGTTGGAGTGGGGGCGCAGGCCAAAAACTGTTTTTT
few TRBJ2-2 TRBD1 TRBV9 CASSSRQGHEELFF TGTGCCAGCAGCTCCCGACAGGGGCATGAGGAGCTGTTTTTT
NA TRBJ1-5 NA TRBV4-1 CASSQDAVWDISNQPQHF TGCGCCAGCAGCCAAGATGCGGTTTGGGACATTAGCAATCAGCCCCAGCATTTT
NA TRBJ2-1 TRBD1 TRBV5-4 CASSSETGLDEQFF TGTGCCAGCAGCTCCGAGACAGGGTTAGATGAGCAGTTCTTC
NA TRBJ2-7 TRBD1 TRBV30 CAWRLKDRSPHEQYF TGTGCCTGGAGGCTCAAGGACAGGTCCCCCCACGAGCAGTACTTC
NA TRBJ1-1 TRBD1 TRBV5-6 CASSSLGTGGRMGEAFF TGTGCCAGCAGTTCCCTCGGGACAGGGGGCAGGATGGGTGAAGCTTTCTTT
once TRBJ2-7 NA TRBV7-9 CSSSTLGAYEQYF TGTTCCAGCAGCACCTTGGGGGCATACGAGCAGTACTTC
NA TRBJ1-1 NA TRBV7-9 CASSLDRPNTEAFF TGTGCCAGCAGCCTGGACAGACCGAACACTGAAGCTTTCTTT
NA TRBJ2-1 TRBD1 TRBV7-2 CASSLAGTGKVNEQFF TGTGCCAGCAGCTTAGCTGGGACAGGGAAGGTCAATGAGCAGTTCTTC
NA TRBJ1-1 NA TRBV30 CAWSEQGNTEAFF TGTGCCTGGAGCGAACAGGGAAATACTGAAGCTTTCTTT